This T cell receptor beta chain came from a study of cytomegalovirus exposure and HLA in healthy donors. All the people who gave samples were healthy bone marrow donors. Findings of the study overall: A later analysis reportedly found that, within productive TCRs, an Asian-associated ancestry cluster had fewer N-insertions than the mean observed across the approximately 700 donors. V- and J-gene trimming in TCR beta was tied to a missense DCLRE1C variant by an analysis performed later.

About this clone itself: As yet, its antigen is unknown.

V dropped 5 bases and J dropped 5 bases, with 13 bases sitting between them. Germline V gene lookup returns CDR1 SGHAT and CDR2 FQNNGV. This CDR3 has 15 amino acids. PCR was performed using 60 Vbeta and 13 Jbeta primers. Only in-frame clones appear in the TCRdb table, and some are missing; sequencing was by immunoSEQ multiplex PCR. The sample records some 190,000 clones, around 83% being singletons. The chain recombines TRBV11-2 with TRBJ2-6; D perhaps matches TRBD1 (6 bases). The source material was PBMCs. This TCR was sampled from a man between 40 and 49 years old in good health and CMV-seropositive. The CDR3 reads CASSPIRGRANVLTF. CDR3 sequence (DNA): TGTGCCAGCAGCCCTATTAGGGGGAGGGCCAACGTCCTGACTTTC.